This record concerns one T cell receptor (beta chain) sequence. A multiplex PCR was run with 60 Vbeta primers and 13 Jbeta primers. Profiling relied on immunoSEQ multiplex PCR, and the TCRdb table lists in-frame clones only, not all of them. In the table there are roughly 200,000 clones, around three quarters of which are singletons. This specimen comes from a study of cytomegalovirus exposure and HLA in healthy donors. Across the study: Within an early data release were around 80 million unique TCRs drawn from HLA-typed donors.

With V trimmed by 4 bases and J by 3 bases, 7 bases remained unmatched. CDR3 size: 15 residues. Germline V lookup: CDR1 SGHRS, CDR2 YFSETQ. This TCR derives from a man aged 30 to 45 in good health and CMV-seronegative. Input material: PBMCs. This chain joins TRBV5-1 and TRBJ2-7; the match to TRBD2 covers 10 bases. The CDR3, as DNA: TGCGCCAGCAGCGCGACCGGGACTAGCGTCTACGAGCAGTACTTC. Its translation: CASSATGTSVYEQYF. Supplemented by reference TRBV5-1 and TRBJ2-7, the full variable domain reads KAGVTQTPRYLIKTRGQQVTLSCSPISGHRSVSWYQQTPGQGLQFLFEYFSETQRNKGNFPGRFSGRQFSNSRSEMNVSTLELGDSALYLCASSATGTSVYEQYFGPGTRLTVT.